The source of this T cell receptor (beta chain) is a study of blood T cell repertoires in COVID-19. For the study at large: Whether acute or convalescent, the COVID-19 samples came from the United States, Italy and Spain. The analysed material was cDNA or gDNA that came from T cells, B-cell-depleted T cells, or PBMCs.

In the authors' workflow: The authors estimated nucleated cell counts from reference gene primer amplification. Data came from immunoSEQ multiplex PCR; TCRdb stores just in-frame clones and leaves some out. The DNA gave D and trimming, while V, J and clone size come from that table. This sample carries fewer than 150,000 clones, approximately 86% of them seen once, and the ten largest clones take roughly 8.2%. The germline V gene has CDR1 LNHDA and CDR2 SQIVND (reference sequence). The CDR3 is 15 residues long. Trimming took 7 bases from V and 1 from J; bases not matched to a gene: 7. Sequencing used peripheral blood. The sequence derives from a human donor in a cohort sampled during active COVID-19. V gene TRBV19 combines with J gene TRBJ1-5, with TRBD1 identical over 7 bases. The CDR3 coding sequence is TGTGCCAGTACCAGACAGGGACAGAGCAATCAGCCCCAGCATTTT. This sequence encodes CASTRQGQSNQPQHF.